This entry is about one T cell receptor (beta chain). Its binding antigen is unknown. Base qualities are not provided; no much larger clone lies one nucleotide away. TCRbeta CDR3 regions were amplified from genomic DNA using the immunoSEQ Assay, a bias-controlled multiplex PCR. For the original study's pipeline: Nucleated cell counts per sample were estimated from amplification of reference gene primers within the assay. Sequence reads were collapsed and filtered to measure the absolute abundance of every unique TCRbeta CDR3 rearrangement. Productive Simpson clonality was computed per sample as the square root of Simpson's diversity index over productive rearrangements. This immuneACCESS table, as held by TCRdb, lists in-frame sequences with V and J called but not all clones. Of the missing ones, under half trace to an unresolved V gene in checked studies; the others have no known cause. V and J calls and clone size follow that table, whereas D and trimming were derived from the DNA. This sample is represented by tens of thousands of clones; over 70% of them were singletons. The ten largest account for roughly an eighth of the sample.

This record comes from a study of blood T cell repertoires in COVID-19 (dated by TCRdb to 2018 to 2020). Concerning the study at large: Samples from collaborators originated in the United States, Italy and Spain and spanned both the acute and convalescent phases of COVID-19. The prospective study material was composed of cDNA or gDNA derived from T cells, B-cell-depleted T cells, or PBMCs. Deeply sampled blood TCRbeta repertoires from subjects exposed to, actively infected with, or recovered from COVID-19 were included in the dataset. The repertoires were released in a freely available public database intended as a resource for research on the immune response to SARS-CoV-2. Samples were obtained from the ongoing ImmuneRACE study (first 160 participants) and from 1,254 subjects provided by 6 global collaborators. Nearly every sample came with metadata listing a de-identified subject ID, COVID-19 status, age in years and sex. Where available, HLA class I and class II types were obtained from metadata supplied by the sample provider rather than from assay-based typing.

The paper as a whole reports these results and caveats: The amount of clinical and demographic metadata varied by source and participant and was provided uncurated.

From a lookup of the germline V gene, CDR1 and CDR2 are MDHEN and SYDVKM. V is pared back by 3 bases and J by 3 bases, with 9 bases lying between the germline termini. Inclusive of the bounding cysteine and phenylalanine, the CDR3 is 14 residues long. The retained sequence is limited to the CDR3, 42 bases, with the frame set at the first base. Each collaborating institution followed its own protocols to collect whole blood in K2EDTA tubes. Collaborator samples were shipped for TCRbeta analysis as frozen whole blood, isolated PBMCs, or DNA extracted from either sample type. The sequencing input was peripheral blood. The chain uses TRBV28 and TRBJ1-5, with the D gene not confidently named. This sequence originates from a human donor in a cohort sampled during active COVID-19. In nucleotides, the sequence is TGTGCCAGCAGTTTGGCGGCAGACAATCAGCCCCAGCATTTT. Its translation is CASSLAADNQPQHF.